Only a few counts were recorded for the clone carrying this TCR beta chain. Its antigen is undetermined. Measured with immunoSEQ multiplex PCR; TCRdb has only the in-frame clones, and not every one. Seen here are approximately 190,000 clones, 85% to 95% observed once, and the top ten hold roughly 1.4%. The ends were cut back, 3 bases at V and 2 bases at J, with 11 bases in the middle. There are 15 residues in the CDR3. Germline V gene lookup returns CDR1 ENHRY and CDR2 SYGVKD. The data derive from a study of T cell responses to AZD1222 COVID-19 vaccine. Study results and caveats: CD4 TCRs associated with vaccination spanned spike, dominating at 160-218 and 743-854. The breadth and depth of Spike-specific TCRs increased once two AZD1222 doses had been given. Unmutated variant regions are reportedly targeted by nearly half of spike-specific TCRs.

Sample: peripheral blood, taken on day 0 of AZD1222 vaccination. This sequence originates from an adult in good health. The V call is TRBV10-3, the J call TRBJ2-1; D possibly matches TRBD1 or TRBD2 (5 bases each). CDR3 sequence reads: CAISDGDRAYNEQFF. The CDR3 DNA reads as TGTGCCATCAGTGATGGGGACCGAGCCTACAATGAGCAGTTCTTC.